This passage covers 7 T cell receptor beta chains from one sample sequenced in a study of blood T cells in healthy people across ages. A J-beta primer mix and a sample-barcoded 5' primer were used in a second PCR of roughly 7 to 12 cycles. TCRdb recomputed calls from the 5' RACE reads with MiXCR, one row per CDR3 protein. The sample holds about 1.8 million distinct CDR3 sequences; approximately 50% are singletons and the top ten take roughly 2%. Sequenced sample: blood. The receptors were sampled from a woman between 40 and 55 years old in good health.

This clonotype showed up just a few times. The chain is built from TRBV7-3 and TRBJ2-1; D is ambiguous. CDR1 and CDR2 from the germline V gene are SGHTA and FQGTGA. CDR3 size: 13 residues. Trimming stripped 0 bases from V and 8 bases from J, with 8 bases between. CDR3 protein: CASSLTTTHEQFF. CDR3 nucleotides: TGTGCCAGCAGCTTAACCACGACTCATGAGCAGTTCTTC.

This chain connects TRBV25-1 to TRBJ2-3, with unresolved D. The germline CDR1 and CDR2 sequences are MGHDK and SYGVNS. The CDR3 is made up of 13 amino acids. Trimming removed 8 bases at V and 2 bases at J, with 11 bases between. The CDR3 is CASHQPYTDTQYF. The DNA of the CDR3 is TGTGCCAGCCATCAACCTTACACAGATACGCAGTATTTT. Looking up the rest from reference TRBV25-1 and TRBJ2-3 gives the full variable domain: EADIYQTPRYLVIGTGKKITLECSQTMGHDKMYWYQQDPGMELHLIHYSYGVNSTEKGDLSSESTVSRIRTEHFPLTLESARPSHTSQYLCASHQPYTDTQYFGPGTRLTVL.

This sequence joins TRBV10-3 and TRBJ2-3; 8 nucleotides agree with TRBD2. The V gene's germline CDR1 is ENHRY and CDR2 SYGVKD. Unmatched junction bases numbered 8, after V lost 2 bases and J lost 4 bases. This CDR3 region has 16 residues. Here the CDR3 DNA reads TGTGCCATCAGTGAGGGGACTAGAGGTGGCGCAGATACGCAGTATTTT. Its translation: CAISEGTRGGADTQYF.

J is TRBJ2-1 and V is TRBV6-5; TRBD2 matches 12 bases. The CDR3 contains 16 residues. V was clipped by 2 bases and J by 5 bases; unmatched bases: 4. Looked up from germline, CDR1 is MNHEY and CDR2 is SVGAGI. The CDR3 sequence is CASSYELAGGDNEQFF. In DNA form, the CDR3 reads TGTGCCAGCAGTTACGAACTAGCGGGGGGCGACAATGAGCAGTTCTTC.

This chain's CDR3 is CASSLGHVGTDTQYF. In DNA form, the CDR3 reads TGTGCCAGCAGCTTGGGACATGTGGGCACAGATACGCAGTATTTT. The rearrangement links TRBV5-5 to TRBJ2-3; D is unresolved. This CDR3 contains 15 residues. Trimming took 0 bases from V and 1 from J, leaving 9 bases between them. The germline V gene has CDR1 SGHKS and CDR2 YYEKEE (reference sequence).

The J gene is TRBJ2-3, the V gene TRBV15; 7 bases line up with TRBD1. The V segment lost 6 bases and the J segment 6 bases; nucleotides outside the gene matches: 6. In germline, CDR1 is LNHNV, CDR2 YYDKDF (reference sequence). The CDR3 is 13 amino acids. The CDR3 DNA sequence: TGTGCCACCAGTCCCAGGGGGTCTGATACGCAGTATTTT. It encodes CATSPRGSDTQYF.

This clonotype was detected a few times. The rearrangement links TRBV7-8 to TRBJ2-1; 7 nucleotides match TRBD1. CDR3 length: 18 amino acids. Losses at the gene ends were 1 base for V and 11 bases for J; bases not matched to a gene: 20. Germline V gene data show CDR1 as SGHVS and CDR2 as FQNEAQ. DNA for the CDR3: TGTGCCAGCAGCTTAGAAGATCTAGGGGGCGGATGGGGGTACCAGCAGTTCTTC. As protein: CASSLEDLGGGWGYQQFF.